These T cell receptor beta chains were read from a single sample in a study of T cell changes during pregnancy in multiple sclerosis. Sequencing used immunoSEQ multiplex PCR; TCRdb keeps in-frame clones, though not all of them. The table lists about 36,000 clones, 92% of them singletons. The sample consisted of CD4+ T cells from peripheral blood mononuclear cells, taken after pregnancy. These receptors all stem from a female donor with multiple sclerosis, enrolled in a pregnancy study. The CDR3 runs from the conserved cysteine through the conserved F or W. The order of the fields is V gene, J gene, CDR3 protein.

v_call: TRBV9; j_call: TRBJ2-1; cdr3_aa: CASSPSLGSNEQFF
v_call: TRBV4-3; j_call: TRBJ2-6; cdr3_aa: CASSLLSGGTISGANVLTF
v_call: TRBV4-1; j_call: TRBJ1-2; cdr3_aa: CASSQVLGGRYYGYTF
v_call: TRBV5-1; j_call: TRBJ2-6; cdr3_aa: CASSLVVDRGRSTGANVLTF
v_call: TRBV5-1; j_call: TRBJ1-4; cdr3_aa: CASSLGRVPPGQGSFLANEKLFF
v_call: TRBV30; j_call: TRBJ1-2; cdr3_aa: CAWRGGYGYTF
v_call: TRBV10-2; j_call: TRBJ2-1; cdr3_aa: CASSRQGTLGLAGGGQFF
v_call: TRBV14; j_call: TRBJ2-6; cdr3_aa: CASSQVGGQANVLTF
v_call: TRBV7-8; j_call: TRBJ1-3; cdr3_aa: CASSSPGQDRNTIYF
v_call: TRBV2; j_call: TRBJ2-7; cdr3_aa: CASSRTVTSYEQYF
v_call: TRBV7-9; j_call: TRBJ2-7; cdr3_aa: CASSLDRGDEQYF
v_call: TRBV19; j_call: TRBJ1-2; cdr3_aa: CASSGTGEIYGYTF
v_call: TRBV5-1; j_call: TRBJ2-1; cdr3_aa: CASSRTGTGVHEQFF
v_call: TRBV9; j_call: TRBJ1-5; cdr3_aa: CASSVTGQRDQPQHF
v_call: TRBV7-2; j_call: TRBJ2-7; cdr3_aa: CASSSRVSYEQYF
v_call: TRBV6-5; j_call: TRBJ1-1; cdr3_aa: CASSYSHMNTEAFF
v_call: TRBV6-1; j_call: TRBJ2-5; cdr3_aa: CASSGGGRRSGETQYF
v_call: TRBV5-1; j_call: TRBJ2-2; cdr3_aa: CASSHRSGRANTGELFF
v_call: TRBV7-2; j_call: TRBJ1-5; cdr3_aa: CASSLRGNQPQHF
v_call: TRBV29-1; j_call: TRBJ2-7; cdr3_aa: CSVATRGREGKYEQYF
v_call: TRBV27; j_call: TRBJ2-7; cdr3_aa: CASSDRGGEQYF
v_call: TRBV6-6; j_call: TRBJ2-1; cdr3_aa: CASSNSYNEQFF
v_call: TRBV19; j_call: TRBJ2-2; cdr3_aa: CASSFRAGELFF
v_call: TRBV27; j_call: TRBJ2-1; cdr3_aa: CASRPTYRGGDEQFF
v_call: TRBV25-1; j_call: TRBJ1-4; cdr3_aa: CASSERGFGEKLFF
v_call: TRBV4-2; j_call: TRBJ2-2; cdr3_aa: CASSRDLAGGNTGELFF
v_call: TRBV4-2; j_call: TRBJ1-1; cdr3_aa: CASSQDTTELNTEAFF
v_call: TRBV4-3; j_call: TRBJ1-6; cdr3_aa: CASSPVQGGSDNSPLHF
v_call: TRBV16; j_call: TRBJ1-5; cdr3_aa: CASSQWTGGGQPQHF
v_call: TRBV2; j_call: TRBJ1-1; cdr3_aa: CASSEFDSAFF
v_call: TRBV4-1; j_call: TRBJ2-1; cdr3_aa: CASSQPIGRGQFF
v_call: TRBV5-4; j_call: TRBJ1-2; cdr3_aa: CASSLQQGDRYTF
v_call: TRBV7-9; j_call: TRBJ2-2; cdr3_aa: CASSTSVTGELFF
v_call: TRBV5-6; j_call: TRBJ1-2; cdr3_aa: CASSFPRGGRYGYTF
v_call: TRBV7-3; j_call: TRBJ2-1; cdr3_aa: CASSPTGGDEQFF
v_call: TRBV15; j_call: TRBJ2-2; cdr3_aa: CATSRPRTSGRTGELFF
v_call: TRBV7-2; j_call: TRBJ1-1; cdr3_aa: CASSLVRQEAPQGAFF
v_call: TRBV10-1; j_call: TRBJ1-5; cdr3_aa: CASSGTRDQPQHF
v_call: TRBV6-4; j_call: TRBJ2-7; cdr3_aa: CASSDFYRPYEQYF
v_call: TRBV18; j_call: TRBJ1-2; cdr3_aa: CASSPSGQSYTF
v_call: TRBV9; j_call: TRBJ1-2; cdr3_aa: CASSVDRYGYTF
v_call: TRBV4-2; j_call: TRBJ2-4; cdr3_aa: CASSQDIGQGSKNIQYF
v_call: TRBV19; j_call: TRBJ2-3; cdr3_aa: CASSSRGLPTDTQYF